This T cell receptor beta chain was identified during a study of early T cells in non-severe SARS-CoV-2 infection. CDR3 length equals 15 residues. CDR1 and CDR2 from the germline V gene are SEHNR and FQNEAQ (reference sequence). V shed 4 bases and J shed 2 bases, with 12 bases lying between them. In its sample, this clonotype was seen a few times. TCRdb re-called the 5' RACE reads with MiXCR, one entry per CDR3 protein. The sample holds 30,000 to 45,000 distinct CDR3 sequences; 9.9% are singletons and the top ten take around 10%. The source is an adult who was a healthcare worker with PCR-confirmed SARS-CoV-2 infection or an uninfected control (not recorded which). The chain is built from TRBV7-9 and TRBJ1-5; no definite D call. The sample was whole blood. CDR3 sequence: CASSSTDRGNQPQHF. CDR3 nucleotides: TGTGCCAGCAGCTCCACGGACCGCGGCAATCAGCCCCAGCATTTT.